A single sample gave rise to the 32 T cell receptor beta chains below, sequenced in a study of T cells in Graves' hyperthyroidism and ophthalmopathy. TCR beta CDR3 region amplification was performed from RNA transcripts. TCR CDR3 regions were first amplified by RT-PCR with HTBI primers. TCRdb ran MiXCR on the multiplex PCR reads and lists one entry per CDR3 protein. The sample includes roughly 200,000 distinct CDR3 sequences, roughly a sixth of them seen just once. The sample was blood. These receptor sequences come from a woman aged 45-59 years with Graves' hyperthyroidism.

V is TRBV5-6 and J is TRBJ2-2; 9 bases are a match to TRBD2. CDR1 is SGHDT and CDR2 is YYEEEE in the germline V gene. J gave up 7 bases and V 6 bases, and 10 bases lay outside the gene matches. The CDR3 has 15 amino acids. CDR3 nucleotide sequence: TGTGCCAGCAAATGGCTAGCGGGAACTGTCGGGGAGCTGTTTTTT. It specifies CASKWLAGTVGELFF. The whole variable domain, filled in from reference TRBV5-6 and TRBJ2-2, reads DAGVTQSPTHLIKTRGQQVTLRCSPKSGHDTVSWYQQALGQGPQFIFQYYEEEERQRGNFPDRFSGHQFPNYSSELNVNALLLGDSALYLCASKWLAGTVGELFFGEGSRLTVL.

This clonotype was detected only a few times. This CDR3 reads CATSDRSTGGGEKLFF. CDR3 nucleotides: TGTGCCACCAGTGATCGTAGTACAGGGGGCGGTGAAAAACTGTTTTTT. The V call is TRBV24-1, the J call TRBJ1-4, with 9 bases identical to TRBD1. The CDR3 is made up of 16 amino acids. V gave up 3 bases and J gave up 7 bases; unmatched junction bases: 8. CDR1 is KGHDR, CDR2 SFDVKD, per germline.

This clonotype has a count of ten or more. This sequence joins TRBV29-1 and TRBJ2-1; D gene unclear. The V and J ends lost 4 bases and 5 bases respectively, with 12 bases between them. The CDR3 is made up of 13 amino acids. CDR1 SQVTM and CDR2 ANQGSEA come from the germline V gene. The CDR3 DNA is TGCAGCGTTGGATTCTTGGTTCACAATGAGCAGTTCTTC. It translates to CSVGFLVHNEQFF.

CDR3 loop: CASSVSGWGSEETQYF. The CDR3 coding sequence is TGTGCCAGCAGCGTATCGGGGTGGGGCAGCGAAGAGACCCAGTACTTC. The V and J genes are TRBV9 and TRBJ2-5; D possibly uses TRBD1 or TRBD2 (5 bases each). The CDR3 loop spans 16 amino acids. The germline V gene has CDR1 SGDLS and CDR2 YYNGEE. V lost 1 base, J lost 3 bases, and 16 bases lay in between. Supplemented by reference TRBV9 and TRBJ2-5, the full variable domain reads DSGVTQTPKHLITATGQRVTLRCSPRSGDLSVYWYQQSLDQGLQFLIQYYNGEERAKGNILERFSAQQFPDLHSELNLSSLELGDSALYFCASSVSGWGSEETQYFGPGTRLLVL.

This clonotype showed up just a few times. This chain links TRBV5-6 with TRBJ2-2; D is unclear. The V gene's germline CDR1 is SGHDT and CDR2 YYEEEE. V was cut by 4 bases and J by 4 bases, with 8 bases left in between. This CDR3 contains 13 residues. CDR3 in amino acids: CASSQDVTGELFF. The CDR3 DNA reads TGTGCCAGCAGCCAGGATGTCACCGGGGAGCTGTTTTTT.

This clonotype has at least ten counts. The chain combines TRBV12-3 or TRBV12-4 with TRBJ1-5; 9 bases fit TRBD1. The V segment lost 1 base and the J segment 4 bases; nucleotides outside the gene matches: 5. There are 16 residues in the CDR3. CDR3 coding DNA: TGTGCCAGCAGTTTAGGGGACAGGGTCCCTAATCAGCCCCAGCATTTT. Translating it yields CASSLGDRVPNQPQHF.

The chain joins TRBV5-6 to TRBJ2-1, with D perhaps TRBD2 (6 bases). V was clipped by 5 bases and J by 6 bases, with 9 bases between them. The CDR3 length is 12 residues. Germline V gene lookup returns CDR1 SGHDT and CDR2 YYEEEE. The CDR3 coding sequence is TGTGCCAGCAGTTGGGGGGTCAATGAGCAGTTCTTC. Translation: CASSWGVNEQFF.

The table lists this clonotype with many counts. CDR3 bases: TGTGCCACCAGTGAAGCATCTAGCGGGAGGTCCTACAATGAGCAGTTCTTC. It encodes CATSEASSGRSYNEQFF. The chain recombines TRBV24-1 with TRBJ2-1, with 11 bases that match TRBD2. The CDR3 has 17 amino acids. Per the germline V gene, CDR1 is KGHDR and CDR2 is SFDVKD. V lost 4 bases and J lost 1; bases outside the gene matches: 5.

The count of this clonotype is one. This may be a read error: a much more frequent sequence differs by one nucleotide. This rearrangement joins TRBV18 to TRBJ2-7; D gene uncertain. The CDR3 has 14 residues. Germline assignment: CDR1 KGHSH and CDR2 LQKENI. CDR3 sequence reads: CVSSPPHSPYEQYF. For the CDR3, the DNA is TGTGTCAGCTCACCACCTCACAGCCCCTACGAGCAGTACTTC. Combining the CDR3 with reference TRBV18 and TRBJ2-7 gives the whole variable domain NAGVMQNPRHLVRRRGQEARLRCSPMKGHSHVYWYRQLPEEGLKFMVYLQKENIIDESGMPKERFSAEFPKEGPSILRIQQVVRGDSAAYFCVSSPPHSPYEQYFGPGTRLTVT.

V gene TRBV18 combines with J gene TRBJ2-7; TRBD2 might be the D (6 bases). Trimming pared 5 bases from V and 6 bases from J, leaving 14 bases between. Germline V gene lookup returns CDR1 KGHSH and CDR2 LQKENI. This CDR3 has 13 amino acids. CDR3 amino acids: CASSMGGLSEQYF. CDR3 coding DNA: TGTGCCAGCTCAATGGGGGGTCTCAGCGAGCAGTACTTC.

This clonotype has at least ten counts. V gene TRBV2 combines with J gene TRBJ2-2; TRBD1 matches at 8 bases. This CDR3 region has 14 residues. V gave up 3 bases and J gave up 5 bases; unmatched junction bases: 2. CDR1 is SNHLY, CDR2 FYNNEI, per germline. The CDR3 loop is CASSDRGQTGELFF. Written as DNA, the CDR3 is TGTGCCAGCAGTGACAGGGGGCAGACCGGGGAGCTGTTTTTT.

This clonotype occurred a few times. The chain couples TRBV5-1 to TRBJ2-4; D call uncertain. The V gene lost 3 bases and the J gene lost 7 bases, with 5 bases spanning the gap. The germline CDR1 and CDR2 sequences are SGHRS and YFSETQ. The CDR3 is 11 amino acids. CDR3 sequence (DNA): TGCGCCAGCAGCTACAAGAACATTCAGTACTTC. Encoded protein: CASSYKNIQYF. Complete variable domain (other parts from reference TRBV5-1 and TRBJ2-4): KAGVTQTPRYLIKTRGQQVTLSCSPISGHRSVSWYQQTPGQGLQFLFEYFSETQRNKGNFPGRFSGRQFSNSRSEMNVSTLELGDSALYLCASSYKNIQYFGAGTRLSVL.

A few counts support this clonotype. The J gene is TRBJ1-6, the V gene TRBV27; D possibly corresponds to TRBD1 (6 bases). Germline loops: CDR1 MNHEY, CDR2 SMNVEV (reference sequence). The CDR3 consists of 17 residues. V lost 6 bases, J lost 1 base, and 16 bases lay in between. The CDR3 DNA follows: TGTGCCAGCAGGCGAACGGGGGGGGCGTCCTATAATTCACCCCTCCACTTT. It encodes CASRRTGGASYNSPLHF.

The chain carries TRBV6-4 and TRBJ2-1; 7 bases map to TRBD2. CDR1 MRHNA and CDR2 SNTAGT come from the germline V gene. This CDR3 has 16 residues. The V segment lost 6 bases and the J segment 5 bases; nucleotides outside the gene matches: 13. The CDR3 loop reads CASSAEAGLSHNEQFF. The CDR3 nucleotides read TGTGCCAGCAGCGCTGAAGCGGGACTATCCCACAATGAGCAGTTCTTC.

There are many counts of this clonotype. The chain employs TRBV19 and TRBJ2-7, with 12 bases identical to TRBD2. Trimming cost V 7 bases and J 5 bases; bases outside gene matches: 9. From germline, CDR1 is LNHDA and CDR2 SQIVND (reference sequence). The length of the CDR3 is 15 residues. The CDR3 reads CASKLLAGGSNEQYF. The CDR3 DNA sequence: TGTGCCAGTAAACTCCTAGCGGGAGGGAGTAACGAGCAGTACTTC. The whole variable domain, filled in from reference TRBV19 and TRBJ2-7, reads DGGITQSPKYLFRKEGQNVTLSCEQNLNHDAMYWYRQDPGQGLRLIYYSQIVNDFQKGDIAEGYSVSREKKESFPLTVTSAQKNPTAFYLCASKLLAGGSNEQYFGPGTRLTVT.

This clonotype was recorded at least ten times. This rearrangement joins TRBV28 to TRBJ1-5, with a possible D match to TRBD1 (6 bases). The CDR3 totals 13 residues. Germline V lookup: CDR1 MDHEN, CDR2 SYDVKM. V was shortened by 5 bases and J by 6 bases, with 11 bases between the two germline ends. CDR3 nucleotides: TGTGCCAGCAGTCCAGGGGTCCCTCAGCCCCAGCATTTT. Translated: CASSPGVPQPQHF.

This clonotype was seen more than once but under ten times. The rearrangement links TRBV4-1 to TRBJ2-3; D gene unclear. Germline lookup yields CDR1 MGHRA and CDR2 YSYEKL. The V and J ends lost 0 bases and 8 bases respectively, with 15 bases between them. The CDR3 loop spans 15 amino acids. CDR3 amino acids: CASSQELRASITQYF. CDR3 coding DNA: TGCGCCAGCAGCCAAGAATTGAGAGCGAGCATTACGCAGTATTTT.

Points on this clonotype: Sequence at one end of the junction differs from germline and may be a read error. V usage is TRBV15 and J usage is TRBJ1-3; TRBD1 is a possible D gene (6 bases). CDR3 size: 16 residues. Germline V gene sequence: CDR1 LNHNV, CDR2 YYDKDF (reference sequence). The DNA for the CDR3 is TGTGCCGCCAGCGCCCGGGACACGCACTCTGGAAACACCATATATTTT. It encodes CAASARDTHSGNTIYF.

This clonotype has at least ten counts. DNA for the CDR3: TGTGCCAGCAGCCCTTTGGTGGCCTATAATTCACCCCTCCACTTT. Translated, it gives CASSPLVAYNSPLHF. The V and J genes are TRBV11-2 and TRBJ1-6, with unresolved D. The germline CDR1 and CDR2 sequences are SGHAT and FQNNGV. The CDR3 extends over 15 amino acids. V lost 5 bases and J 2 bases, leaving 10 bases between the germline ends.

V usage is TRBV6-2 or TRBV6-3 and J usage is TRBJ1-6; no firm D call. CDR3 size: 12 residues. Germline-derived CDR1 and CDR2 are MNHEY and SVGEGT. V was trimmed by 2 bases and J by 7 bases, leaving 3 bases between them. The chain's CDR3 is CASSYKNSPLHF. The CDR3 DNA follows: TGTGCCAGCAGTTACAAGAATTCACCCCTCCACTTT.

The V gene is TRBV20-1, the J gene TRBJ1-3; possibly TRBD1 for D (6 bases). There are 15 residues in the CDR3. The V end was cut by 2 bases, the J end by 0 bases, with 11 bases between. Germline assignment: CDR1 DFQATT and CDR2 SNEGSKA (reference sequence). The CDR3 here is CSARYGTNSGNTIYF. As DNA, the CDR3 is TGCAGTGCTAGATACGGGACAAACTCTGGAAACACCATATATTTT.

The V call is TRBV30, the J call TRBJ2-7; 10 positions agree with TRBD2. CDR1 and CDR2 from the germline V gene are GTSNPN and SVGIG (reference sequence). The V and J ends lost 0 bases and 0 bases, in that order; junction bases with no gene match: 11. The CDR3 loop spans 18 amino acids. For the CDR3, the DNA is TGTGCCTGGAGTGTATGGGTAGCGGGAGGTATTAGCTCCTACGAGCAGTACTTC. Amino acid sequence: CAWSVWVAGGISSYEQYF.

The table lists this clonotype with many counts. The chain is built from TRBV18 and TRBJ1-2; 9 nucleotides line up with TRBD1. This CDR3 spans 15 amino acids. Trimming at V came to 2 bases and at J to 3 bases, leaving 4 bases not matched to a gene. Germline CDR1 KGHSH, CDR2 LQKENI. CDR3 residues: CASSPGQGSDYGYTF. The CDR3 DNA sequence: TGTGCCAGCTCACCAGGACAGGGGAGTGACTATGGCTACACCTTC.

This clonotype was seen at least ten times. The chain is built from TRBV11-2 and TRBJ2-1; no firm D call. V was pared by 0 bases and J by 2 bases, with 8 bases between. CDR3 size: 15 residues. Germline values: CDR1 SGHAT, CDR2 FQNNGV. CDR3 residues: CASSLEDTTYNEQFF. DNA of the CDR3: TGTGCCAGCAGCTTAGAAGACACAACCTACAATGAGCAGTTCTTC.

In this sample, this clonotype turned up many times. The chain links TRBV6-2 or TRBV6-3 to TRBJ1-5; D remains ambiguous. Trimming cost V 7 bases and J 9 bases, with 13 bases left between them. The CDR3 is made up of 12 amino acids. Germline lookup yields CDR1 MNHEY and CDR2 SVGEGT. This CDR3 is CASNEGPVPQHF. As DNA, the CDR3 is TGTGCCAGCAACGAGGGTCCAGTGCCCCAGCATTTT.

The rearrangement links TRBV3-1 to TRBJ1-1; a weak D match, TRBD1 (6 bases). The germline V and J ends were trimmed by 9 bases and 3 bases, with 20 bases remaining between them. The CDR3 length is 15 residues. Germline values: CDR1 LGHDT, CDR2 YNNKEL (reference sequence). The CDR3: CASSDRIGGHTEAFF. The CDR3 nucleotides are TGTGCCAGTAGTGACCGGATAGGGGGGCACACTGAAGCTTTCTTT. Filled out from reference TRBV3-1 and TRBJ1-1, the complete variable domain reads DTAVSQTPKYLVTQMGNDKSIKCEQNLGHDTMYWYKQDSKKFLKIMFSYNNKELIINETVPNRFSPKSPDKAHLNLHINSLELGDSAVYFCASSDRIGGHTEAFFGQGTRLTVV.

The sample holds many counts of this clonotype. This chain connects TRBV20-1 to TRBJ2-7, with D possibly being TRBD1 (6 bases). This CDR3 region has 12 residues. The V end was cut by 5 bases, the J end by 2 bases, with 10 bases between. Germline V gene lookup returns CDR1 DFQATT and CDR2 SNEGSKA (reference sequence). The CDR3 DNA follows: TGCAGTGCTCGGGACAAGCCCTACGAGCAGTACTTC. Residues: CSARDKPYEQYF.

This clonotype was observed many times. The J gene is TRBJ2-3, the V gene TRBV12-3 or TRBV12-4; weak D call: TRBD1 (6 bases). Trimming removed 6 bases from V and 1 base from J, with 17 bases in between. CDR3 length equals 16 residues. The CDR3 DNA follows: TGTGCCAGCAGCCCGTTAAGGGGGAGACGCACAGATACGCAGTATTTT. Amino acids: CASSPLRGRRTDTQYF.

V is TRBV20-1 and J is TRBJ2-2; 11 bases line up with TRBD2. Trimming took 2 bases from V and 6 from J; bases not matched to a gene: 2. Germline V gene lookup returns CDR1 DFQATT and CDR2 SNEGSKA (reference sequence). The CDR3 spans 14 residues. The CDR3 DNA is TGCAGTGCTAGAACTAGCGGGAGCGCCGGGGAGCTGTTTTTT. This encodes CSARTSGSAGELFF.

This clonotype was detected once. This sequence joins TRBV7-2 and TRBJ2-5; TRBD1 is a possible D gene (5 bases). This CDR3 is built from 16 residues. The V gene's germline CDR1 is SGHTA and CDR2 FQGNSA. V dropped 6 bases and J dropped 4 bases, with 21 bases sitting between them. The DNA for the CDR3 is TGTGCCAGCAGTCGCGTCGACAGTGGGTACCGAGAGACCCAGTACTTC. As protein: CASSRVDSGYRETQYF.

This clonotype is a singleton in its sample. The chain joins TRBV7-2 to TRBJ1-1; possible D gene TRBD1, 5 bases. CDR1 is SGHTA and CDR2 is FQGNSA in the germline V gene. The CDR3 extends over 17 amino acids. The V end lost 2 bases, the J end lost 3 bases, and 19 bases lay between the germline ends. CDR3 residues: CASSLFGSGQGDTEAFF. The CDR3 DNA follows: TGTGCCAGCAGCTTATTCGGGTCGGGCCAGGGTGACACTGAAGCTTTCTTT. The whole variable domain, remainder taken from reference TRBV7-2 and TRBJ1-1, is GAGVSQSPSNKVTEKGKDVELRCDPISGHTALYWYRQSLGQGLEFLIYFQGNSAPDKSGLPSDRFSAERTGGSVSTLTIQRTQQEDSAVYLCASSLFGSGQGDTEAFFGQGTRLTVV.

The V call is TRBV5-1, the J call TRBJ2-7; the D gene is possibly TRBD1 (6 bases). The CDR3 length is 15 residues. V was clipped by 5 bases and J by 0 bases, with 15 bases between them. From germline, CDR1 is SGHRS and CDR2 YFSETQ. The CDR3 sequence is CASRSVLGGSYEQYF. CDR3 bases: TGCGCCAGCAGGTCGGTTTTAGGGGGCTCCTACGAGCAGTACTTC.